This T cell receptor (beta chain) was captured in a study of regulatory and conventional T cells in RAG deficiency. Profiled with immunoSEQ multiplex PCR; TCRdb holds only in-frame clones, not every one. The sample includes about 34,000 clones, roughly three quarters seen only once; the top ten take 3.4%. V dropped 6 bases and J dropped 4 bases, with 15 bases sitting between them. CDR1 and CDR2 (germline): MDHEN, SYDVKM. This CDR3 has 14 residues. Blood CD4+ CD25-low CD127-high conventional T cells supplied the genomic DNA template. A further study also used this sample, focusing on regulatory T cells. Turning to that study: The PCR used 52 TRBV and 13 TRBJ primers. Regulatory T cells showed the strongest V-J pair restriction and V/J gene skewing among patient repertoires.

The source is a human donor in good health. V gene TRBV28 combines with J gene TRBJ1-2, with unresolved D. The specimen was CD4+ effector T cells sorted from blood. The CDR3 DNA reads TGTGCCAGCAGCCTATCCCGGGCGGTCTATGGCTACACCTTC. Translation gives CASSLSRAVYGYTF.